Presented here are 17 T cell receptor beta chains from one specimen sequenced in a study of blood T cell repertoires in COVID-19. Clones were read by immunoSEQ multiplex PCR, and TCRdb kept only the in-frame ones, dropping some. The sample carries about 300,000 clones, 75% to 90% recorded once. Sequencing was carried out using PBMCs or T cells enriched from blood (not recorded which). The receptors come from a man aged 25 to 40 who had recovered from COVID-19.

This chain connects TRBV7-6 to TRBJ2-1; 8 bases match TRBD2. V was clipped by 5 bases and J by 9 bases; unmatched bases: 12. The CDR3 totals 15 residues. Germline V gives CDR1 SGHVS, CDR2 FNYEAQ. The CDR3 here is CASSLSGGEGSEQFF. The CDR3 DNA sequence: TGTGCCAGCAGCCTTTCGGGAGGGGAGGGTAGTGAGCAGTTCTTC.

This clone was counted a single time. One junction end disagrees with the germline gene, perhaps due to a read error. The CDR3 loop reads CASREDIQETQYF. The CDR3 bases are TGTGCCAGCAGGGAAGACATACAAGAGACCCAGTACTTC. The chain has TRBV2 and TRBJ2-5; D is unclear. The CDR3 extends over 13 amino acids. Per the germline V gene, CDR1 is SNHLY and CDR2 is FYNNEI.

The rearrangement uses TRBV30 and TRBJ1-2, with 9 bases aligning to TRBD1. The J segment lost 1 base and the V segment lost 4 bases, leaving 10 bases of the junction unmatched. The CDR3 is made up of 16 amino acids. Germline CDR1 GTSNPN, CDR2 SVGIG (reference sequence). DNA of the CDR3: TGTGCCTGGAACGGACAGGGGCGAGGGTTTAACTATGGCTACACCTTC. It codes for CAWNGQGRGFNYGYTF. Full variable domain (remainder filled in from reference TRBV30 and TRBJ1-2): SQTIHQWPATLVQPVGSPLSLECTVEGTSNPNLYWYRQAAGRGLQLLFYSVGIGQISSEVPQNLSASRPQDRQFILSSKKLLLSDSGFYLCAWNGQGRGFNYGYTFGSGTRLTVV.

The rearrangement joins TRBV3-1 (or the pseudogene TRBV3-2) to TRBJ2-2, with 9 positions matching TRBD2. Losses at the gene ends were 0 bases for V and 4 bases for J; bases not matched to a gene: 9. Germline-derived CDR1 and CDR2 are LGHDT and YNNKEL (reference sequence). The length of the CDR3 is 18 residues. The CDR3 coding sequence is TGTGCCAGCAGCCAAGATCCCGGGCTAGCGGGGACCACCGGGGAGCTGTTTTTT. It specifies CASSQDPGLAGTTGELFF.

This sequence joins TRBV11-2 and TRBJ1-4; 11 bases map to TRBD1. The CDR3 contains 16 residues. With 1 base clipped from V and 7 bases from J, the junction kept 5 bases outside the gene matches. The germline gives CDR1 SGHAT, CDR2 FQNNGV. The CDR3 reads CASSLGTGGACEKLFF. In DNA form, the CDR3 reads TGTGCCAGCAGCTTAGGGACAGGGGGCGCTTGTGAAAAACTGTTTTTT.

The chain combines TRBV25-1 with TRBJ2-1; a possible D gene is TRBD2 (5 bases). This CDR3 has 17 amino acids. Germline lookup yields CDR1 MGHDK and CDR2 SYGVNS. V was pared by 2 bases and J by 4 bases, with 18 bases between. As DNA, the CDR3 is TGTGCCAGCAGTGAAGGTGGACTTTTCCGAGGGTACAATGAGCAGTTCTTC. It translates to CASSEGGLFRGYNEQFF.

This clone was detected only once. The CDR3: CAWSSGQKLWNTEAFF. The CDR3 DNA reads TGTGCCTGGAGTTCTGGACAGAAACTCTGGAACACTGAAGCTTTCTTT. This chain uses TRBV30 with TRBJ1-1, with D perhaps matching TRBD1 (6 bases). V was clipped by 2 bases and J by 1 base, with 17 bases between them. From germline, CDR1 is GTSNPN and CDR2 SVGIG (reference sequence). This CDR3 spans 16 amino acids.

The chain's CDR3 is CASSHHGTLNTEAFF. The CDR3 bases are TGCGCCAGCAGCCACCACGGGACTTTGAACACTGAAGCTTTCTTT. V and J are TRBV4-1 and TRBJ1-1; D is perhaps TRBD1 (5 bases). Germline V lookup: CDR1 MGHRA, CDR2 YSYEKL. V shed 3 bases and J shed 0 bases, with 11 bases lying between them. This CDR3 region has 15 residues.

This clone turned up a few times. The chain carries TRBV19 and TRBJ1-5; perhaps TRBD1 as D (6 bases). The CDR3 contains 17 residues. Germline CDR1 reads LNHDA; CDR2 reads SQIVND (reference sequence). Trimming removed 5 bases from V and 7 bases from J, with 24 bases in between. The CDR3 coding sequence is TGTGCCAGTAGTGGTTGGTTCAGAGGGGGATCTAAACAGCCCCAGCATTTT. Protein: CASSGWFRGGSKQPQHF.

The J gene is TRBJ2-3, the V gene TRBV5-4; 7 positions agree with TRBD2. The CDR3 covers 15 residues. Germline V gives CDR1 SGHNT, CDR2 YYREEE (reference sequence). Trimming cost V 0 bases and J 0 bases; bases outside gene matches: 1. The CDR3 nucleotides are TGTGCCAGCAGCTTGGTGCGGGGGAGCACAGATACGCAGTATTTT. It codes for CASSLVRGSTDTQYF.

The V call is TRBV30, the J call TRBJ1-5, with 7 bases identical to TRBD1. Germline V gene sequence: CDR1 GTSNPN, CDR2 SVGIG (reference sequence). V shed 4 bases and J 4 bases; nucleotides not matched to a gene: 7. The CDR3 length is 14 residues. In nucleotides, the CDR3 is TGTGCCTGGAAAGCCGGGACAGAGAATCAGCCCCAGCATTTT. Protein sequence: CAWKAGTENQPQHF.

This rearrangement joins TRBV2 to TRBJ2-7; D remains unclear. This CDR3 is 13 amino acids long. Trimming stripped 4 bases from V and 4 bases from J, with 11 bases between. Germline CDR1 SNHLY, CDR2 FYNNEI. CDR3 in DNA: TGTGCCAGCAGTGGGTTGTCGGAGTACGAGCAGTACTTC. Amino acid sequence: CASSGLSEYEQYF.

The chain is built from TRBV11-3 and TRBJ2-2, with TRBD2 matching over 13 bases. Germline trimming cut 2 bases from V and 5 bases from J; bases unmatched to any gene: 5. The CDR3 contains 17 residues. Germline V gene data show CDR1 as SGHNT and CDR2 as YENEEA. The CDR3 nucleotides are TGTGCCAGCAGCTTACGTGCGACTAGCGGGGGGACCGGGGAGCTGTTTTTT. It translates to CASSLRATSGGTGELFF.

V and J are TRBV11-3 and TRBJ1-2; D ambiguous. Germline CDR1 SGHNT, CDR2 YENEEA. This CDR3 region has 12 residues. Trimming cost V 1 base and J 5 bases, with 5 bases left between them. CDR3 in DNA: TGTGCCAGCAGCTTAGCGGGTTATGGCTACACCTTC. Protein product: CASSLAGYGYTF. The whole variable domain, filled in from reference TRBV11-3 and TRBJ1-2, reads EAGVVQSPRYKIIEKKQPVAFWCNPISGHNTLYWYLQNLGQGPELLIRYENEEAVDDSQLPKDRFSAERLKGVDSTLKIQPAELGDSAVYLCASSLAGYGYTFGSGTRLTVV.

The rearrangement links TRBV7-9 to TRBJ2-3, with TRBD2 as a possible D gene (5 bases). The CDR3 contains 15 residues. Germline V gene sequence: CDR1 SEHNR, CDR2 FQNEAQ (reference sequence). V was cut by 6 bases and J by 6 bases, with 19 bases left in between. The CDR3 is CASSRVGSGGDTQYF. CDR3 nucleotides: TGTGCCAGCAGTCGGGTTGGCTCAGGCGGGGATACGCAGTATTTT.

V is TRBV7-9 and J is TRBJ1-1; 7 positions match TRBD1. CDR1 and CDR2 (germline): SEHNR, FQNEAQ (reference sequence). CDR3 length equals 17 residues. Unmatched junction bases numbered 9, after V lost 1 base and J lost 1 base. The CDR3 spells CASSLDRPGGRNTEAFF. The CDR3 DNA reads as TGTGCCAGCAGCTTAGATAGGCCAGGGGGGCGGAACACTGAAGCTTTCTTT. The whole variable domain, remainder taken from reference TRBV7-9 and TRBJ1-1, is DTGVSQNPRHKITKRGQNVTFRCDPISEHNRLYWYRQTLGQGPEFLTYFQNEAQLEKSRLLSDRFSAERPKGSFSTLEIQRTEQGDSAMYLCASSLDRPGGRNTEAFFGQGTRLTVV.

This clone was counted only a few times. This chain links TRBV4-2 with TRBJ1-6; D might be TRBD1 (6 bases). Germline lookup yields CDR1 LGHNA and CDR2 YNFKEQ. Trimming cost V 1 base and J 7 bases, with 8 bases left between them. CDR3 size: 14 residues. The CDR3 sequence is CASSQAQGNSPLHF. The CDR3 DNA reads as TGTGCCAGCAGCCAAGCGCAGGGGAATTCACCCCTCCACTTT.